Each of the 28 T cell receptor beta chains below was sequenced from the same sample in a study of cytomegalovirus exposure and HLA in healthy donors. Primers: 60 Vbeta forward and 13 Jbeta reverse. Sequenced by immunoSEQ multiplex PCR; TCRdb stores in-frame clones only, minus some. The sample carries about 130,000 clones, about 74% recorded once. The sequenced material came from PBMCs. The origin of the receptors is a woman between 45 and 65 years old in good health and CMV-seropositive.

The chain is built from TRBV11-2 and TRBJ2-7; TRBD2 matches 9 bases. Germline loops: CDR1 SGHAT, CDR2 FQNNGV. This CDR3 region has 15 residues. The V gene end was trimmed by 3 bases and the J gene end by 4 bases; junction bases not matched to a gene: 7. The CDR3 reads CASSFSGTSLYEQYF. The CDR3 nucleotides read TGTGCCAGCAGCTTCTCCGGGACTAGCCTATACGAGCAGTACTTC.

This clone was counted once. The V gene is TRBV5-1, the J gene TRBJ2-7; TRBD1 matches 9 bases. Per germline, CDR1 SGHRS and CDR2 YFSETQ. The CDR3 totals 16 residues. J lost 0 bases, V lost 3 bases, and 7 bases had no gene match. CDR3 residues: CASSSTGGDLSYEQYF. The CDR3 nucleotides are TGCGCCAGCAGCTCGACAGGGGGAGACCTCTCCTACGAGCAGTACTTC.

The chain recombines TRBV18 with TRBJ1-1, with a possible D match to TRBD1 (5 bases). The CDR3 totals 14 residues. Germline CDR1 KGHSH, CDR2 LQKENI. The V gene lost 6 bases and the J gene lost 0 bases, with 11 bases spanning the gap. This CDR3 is CASSPGPMNTEAFF. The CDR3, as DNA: TGTGCCAGCTCGCCAGGGCCCATGAACACTGAAGCTTTCTTT.

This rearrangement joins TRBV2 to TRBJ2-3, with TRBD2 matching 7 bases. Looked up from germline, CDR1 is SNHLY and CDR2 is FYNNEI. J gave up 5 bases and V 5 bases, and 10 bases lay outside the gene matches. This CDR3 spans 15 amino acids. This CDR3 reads CASSTSAGRGDTQYF. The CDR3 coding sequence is TGTGCCAGCAGTACTAGCGCCGGTAGGGGAGATACGCAGTATTTT.

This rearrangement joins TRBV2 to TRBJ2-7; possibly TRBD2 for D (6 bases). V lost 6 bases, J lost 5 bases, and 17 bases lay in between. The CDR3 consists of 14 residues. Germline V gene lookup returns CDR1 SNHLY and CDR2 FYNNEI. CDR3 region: CASRRDRTDNEQYF. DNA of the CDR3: TGTGCCAGCAGGCGGGACCGAACGGACAACGAGCAGTACTTC.

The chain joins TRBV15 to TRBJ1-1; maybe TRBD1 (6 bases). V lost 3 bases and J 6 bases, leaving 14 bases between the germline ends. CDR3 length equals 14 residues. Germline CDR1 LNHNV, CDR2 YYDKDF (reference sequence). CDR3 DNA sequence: TGTGCCACCAGCAGTAAGTTAGGACAGCCTGAAGCTTTCTTT. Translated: CATSSKLGQPEAFF.

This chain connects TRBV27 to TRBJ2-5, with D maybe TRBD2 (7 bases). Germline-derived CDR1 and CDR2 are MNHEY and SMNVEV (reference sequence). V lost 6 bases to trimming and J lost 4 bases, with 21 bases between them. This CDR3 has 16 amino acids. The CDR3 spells CASRDYWGGQLETQYF. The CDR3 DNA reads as TGTGCCAGCAGGGACTACTGGGGGGGGCAATTAGAGACCCAGTACTTC.

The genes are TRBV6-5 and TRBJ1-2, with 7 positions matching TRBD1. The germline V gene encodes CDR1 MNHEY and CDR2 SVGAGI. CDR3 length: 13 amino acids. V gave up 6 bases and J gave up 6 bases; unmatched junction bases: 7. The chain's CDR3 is CASRSPTGNGYTF. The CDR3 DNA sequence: TGTGCCAGCAGAAGTCCGACAGGGAATGGCTACACCTTC.

Written as DNA, the CDR3 is TGTGCCAGCAGCGCGGGCCCCCTAGCGGTTTCCTACAATGAGCAGTTCTTC. Residues: CASSAGPLAVSYNEQFF. This rearrangement joins TRBV9 to TRBJ2-1; 7 bases align to TRBD2. The CDR3 sequence is 17 residues long. Germline assignment: CDR1 SGDLS and CDR2 YYNGEE. V lost 3 bases and J lost 1; bases outside the gene matches: 10.

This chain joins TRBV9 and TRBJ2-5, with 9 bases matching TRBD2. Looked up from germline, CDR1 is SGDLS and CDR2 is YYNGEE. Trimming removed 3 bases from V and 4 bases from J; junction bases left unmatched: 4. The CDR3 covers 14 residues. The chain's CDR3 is CASSASGGRETQYF. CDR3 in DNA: TGTGCCAGCAGCGCCAGCGGGGGGCGAGAGACCCAGTACTTC.

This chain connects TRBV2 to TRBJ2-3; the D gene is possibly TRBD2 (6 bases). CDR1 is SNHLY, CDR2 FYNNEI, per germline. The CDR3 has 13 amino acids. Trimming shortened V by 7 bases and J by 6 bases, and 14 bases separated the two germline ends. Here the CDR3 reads CASMGGVSDTQYF. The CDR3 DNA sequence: TGTGCCAGCATGGGGGGAGTGTCGGATACGCAGTATTTT.

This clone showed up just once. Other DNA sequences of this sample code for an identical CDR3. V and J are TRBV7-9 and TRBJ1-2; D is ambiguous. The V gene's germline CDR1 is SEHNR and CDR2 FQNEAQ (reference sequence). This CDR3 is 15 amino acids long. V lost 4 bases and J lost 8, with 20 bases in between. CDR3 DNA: TGTGCCAGCAGCTCACCTAAAATATCGAGAGAGGGCTACACCTTC. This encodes CASSSPKISREGYTF.

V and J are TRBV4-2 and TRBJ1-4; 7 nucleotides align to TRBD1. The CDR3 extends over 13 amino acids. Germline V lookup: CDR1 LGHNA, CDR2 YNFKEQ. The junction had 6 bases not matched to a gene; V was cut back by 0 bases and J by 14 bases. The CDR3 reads CASSQDVGTDLFF. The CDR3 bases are TGTGCCAGCAGCCAAGATGTCGGGACAGATCTGTTTTTT.

The CDR3 DNA sequence: TGTGCCACCTCTCTTCCCAGGGGCTACGAGCAGTACTTC. It encodes CATSLPRGYEQYF. The chain combines TRBV7-6 with TRBJ2-7, with a possible D match to TRBD1 (6 bases). The V gene lost 10 bases and the J gene lost 3 bases, with 16 bases spanning the gap. Germline V gene sequence: CDR1 SGHVS, CDR2 FNYEAQ. This CDR3 region has 13 residues.

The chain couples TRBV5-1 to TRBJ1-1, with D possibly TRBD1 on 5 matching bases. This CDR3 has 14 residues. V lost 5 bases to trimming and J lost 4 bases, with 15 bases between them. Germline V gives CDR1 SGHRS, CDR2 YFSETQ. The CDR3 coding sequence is TGCGCCAGCAGTGCTAGGGGATTGGGCACTGAAGCTTTCTTT. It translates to CASSARGLGTEAFF.

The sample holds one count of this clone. CDR3 residues: CASSLGGLAGGSIGEQFF. CDR3 nucleotide sequence: TGTGCCAGCAGCTTAGGAGGACTAGCGGGGGGCTCCATAGGTGAGCAGTTCTTC. V and J are TRBV7-6 and TRBJ2-1, with 14 nucleotides matching TRBD2. The length of the CDR3 is 18 residues. Germline CDR1 reads SGHVS; CDR2 reads FNYEAQ. The V gene end was trimmed by 1 base and the J gene end by 9 bases; junction bases not matched to a gene: 11.

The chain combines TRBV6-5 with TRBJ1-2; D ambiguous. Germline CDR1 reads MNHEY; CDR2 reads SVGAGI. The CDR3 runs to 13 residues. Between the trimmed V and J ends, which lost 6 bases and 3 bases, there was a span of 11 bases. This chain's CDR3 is CASRRETDYGYTF. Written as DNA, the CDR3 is TGTGCCAGCAGGCGGGAGACGGACTATGGCTACACCTTC.

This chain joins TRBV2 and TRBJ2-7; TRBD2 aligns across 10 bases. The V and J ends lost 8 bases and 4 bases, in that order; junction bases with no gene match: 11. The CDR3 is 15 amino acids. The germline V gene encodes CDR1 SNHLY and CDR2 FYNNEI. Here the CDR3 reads CASSKPSGGLYEQYF. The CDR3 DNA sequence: TGTGCCAGCTCTAAACCTAGCGGGGGTCTGTACGAGCAGTACTTC.

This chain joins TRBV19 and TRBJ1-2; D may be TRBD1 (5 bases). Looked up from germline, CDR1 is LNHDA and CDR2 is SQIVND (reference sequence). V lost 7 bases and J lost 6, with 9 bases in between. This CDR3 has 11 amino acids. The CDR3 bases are TGTGCCAGTAAGGGGTACCATGGCTACACCTTC. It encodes CASKGYHGYTF.

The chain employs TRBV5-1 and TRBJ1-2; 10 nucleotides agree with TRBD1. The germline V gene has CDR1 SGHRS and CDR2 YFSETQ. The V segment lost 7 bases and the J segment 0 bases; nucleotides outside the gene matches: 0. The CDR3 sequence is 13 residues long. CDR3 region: CASGQGANYGYTF. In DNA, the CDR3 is TGCGCCAGCGGACAGGGGGCTAACTATGGCTACACCTTC.

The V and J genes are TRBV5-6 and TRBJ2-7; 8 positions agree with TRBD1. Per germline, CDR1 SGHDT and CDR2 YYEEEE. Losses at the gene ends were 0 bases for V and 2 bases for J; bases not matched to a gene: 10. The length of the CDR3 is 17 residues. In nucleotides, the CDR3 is TGTGCCAGCAGCTTGGTACCCAGACAGGGGCACCCCTACGAGCAGTACTTC. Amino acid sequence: CASSLVPRQGHPYEQYF.

The CDR3 bases are TGCAGCGTTGCCGGGGGGCGGGAGTACGAGCAGTACTTC. Translation gives CSVAGGREYEQYF. This chain connects TRBV29-1 to TRBJ2-5; maybe TRBD2 (7 bases). TRBJ2-7 explains the end of the DNA better; the J call may be wrong. Germline V CDR1 and CDR2: SQVTM, ANQGSEA. There are 13 residues in the CDR3.

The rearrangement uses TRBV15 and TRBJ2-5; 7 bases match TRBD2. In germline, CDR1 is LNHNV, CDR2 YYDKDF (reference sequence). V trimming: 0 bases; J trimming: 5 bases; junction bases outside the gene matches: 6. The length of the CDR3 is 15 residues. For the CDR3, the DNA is TGTGCCACCAGCAGAGATCCGGGAGGCGGGGAGACCCAGTACTTC. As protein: CATSRDPGGGETQYF.

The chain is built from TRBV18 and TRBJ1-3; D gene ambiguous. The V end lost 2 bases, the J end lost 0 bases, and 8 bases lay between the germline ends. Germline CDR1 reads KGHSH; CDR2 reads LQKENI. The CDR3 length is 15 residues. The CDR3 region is CASSPVTDSGNTIYF. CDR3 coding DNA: TGTGCCAGCTCACCAGTTACAGACTCTGGAAACACCATATATTTT.

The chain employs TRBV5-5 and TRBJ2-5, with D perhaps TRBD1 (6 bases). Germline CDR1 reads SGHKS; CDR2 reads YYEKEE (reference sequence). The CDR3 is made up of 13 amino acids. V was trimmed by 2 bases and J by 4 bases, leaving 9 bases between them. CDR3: CASSFGDTETQYF. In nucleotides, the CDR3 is TGTGCCAGCAGCTTTGGGGACACAGAGACCCAGTACTTC. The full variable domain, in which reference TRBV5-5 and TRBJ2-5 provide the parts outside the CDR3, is DAGVTQSPTHLIKTRGQQVTLRCSPISGHKSVSWYQQVLGQGPQFIFQYYEKEERGRGNFPDRFSARQFPNYSSELNVNALLLGDSALYLCASSFGDTETQYFGPGTRLLVL.

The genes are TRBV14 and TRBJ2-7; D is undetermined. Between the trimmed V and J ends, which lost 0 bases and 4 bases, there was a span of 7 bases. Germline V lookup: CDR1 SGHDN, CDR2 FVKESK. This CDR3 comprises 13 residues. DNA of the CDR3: TGTGCCAGCAGCCAAGATTCGTTTTACGAGCAGTACTTC. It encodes CASSQDSFYEQYF. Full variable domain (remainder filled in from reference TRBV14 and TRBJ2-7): EAGVTQFPSHSVIEKGQTVTLRCDPISGHDNLYWYRRVMGKEIKFLLHFVKESKQDESGMPNNRFLAERTGGTYSTLKVQPAELEDSGVYFCASSQDSFYEQYFGPGTRLTVT.

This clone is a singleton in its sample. Written as DNA, the CDR3 is TGCGCCAGCAGCCTGGGAGGGGGGGCTCAGCCCCAGCATTTT. It encodes CASSLGGGAQPQHF. The chain carries TRBV5-1 and TRBJ1-5; D may be TRBD1 (6 bases). The V gene lost 4 bases and the J gene lost 6 bases, with 14 bases spanning the gap. The CDR3 extends over 14 amino acids. The germline gives CDR1 SGHRS, CDR2 YFSETQ.

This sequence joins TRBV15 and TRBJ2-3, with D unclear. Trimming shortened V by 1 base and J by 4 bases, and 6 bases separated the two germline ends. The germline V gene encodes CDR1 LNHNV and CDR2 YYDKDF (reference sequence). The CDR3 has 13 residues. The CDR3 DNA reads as TGTGCCACCAGCAGAGGTGTATCAGATACGCAGTATTTT. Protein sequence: CATSRGVSDTQYF.